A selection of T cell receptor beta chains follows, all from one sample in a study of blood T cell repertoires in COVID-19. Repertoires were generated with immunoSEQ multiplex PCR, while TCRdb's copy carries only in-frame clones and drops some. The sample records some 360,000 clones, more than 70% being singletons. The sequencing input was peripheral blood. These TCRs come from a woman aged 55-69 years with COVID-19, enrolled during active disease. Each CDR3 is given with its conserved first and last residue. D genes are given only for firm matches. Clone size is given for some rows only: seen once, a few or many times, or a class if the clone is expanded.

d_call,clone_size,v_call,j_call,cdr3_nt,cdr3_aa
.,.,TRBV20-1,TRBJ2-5,TGCAGTGCTAGTCAGCCAGGGGCCCAGTACTTC,CSASQPGAQYF
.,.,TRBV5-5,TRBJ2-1,TGTGCCAGCAGCTTGGCTTACAGCTCCTACAATGAGCAGTTCTTC,CASSLAYSSYNEQFF
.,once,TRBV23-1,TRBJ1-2,TGCGCCAGCAGTCAGCGGGACGGAACTAACTATGGCTACACCTTC,CASSQRDGTNYGYTF
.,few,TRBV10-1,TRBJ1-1,TGCGCCAGCAGCAAAGCGACGGGACAGAACACTGAAGCTTTCTTT,CASSKATGQNTEAFF
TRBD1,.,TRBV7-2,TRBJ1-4,TGTGCCAGCAGACCTGGGGGACGGGAGGGGGCTCAATTTTATGAAAAACTGTTTTTT,CASRPGGREGAQFYEKLFF
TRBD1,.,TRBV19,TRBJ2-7,TGTGCCAGTAGTATACAGACAGGGACCTACGAGCAGTACTTC,CASSIQTGTYEQYF
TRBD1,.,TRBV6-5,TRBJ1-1,TGTGCCAGCAGTTACGGGGACAGGGGGAACACTGAAGCTTTCTTT,CASSYGDRGNTEAFF
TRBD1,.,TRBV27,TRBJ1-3,TGTGCCAGCAGTTTATCGGGACAGGGCGCTAGAAACACCATATATTTT,CASSLSGQGARNTIYF
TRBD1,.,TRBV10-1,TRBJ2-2,TGCGCCAGCAGTGAGTCAGGACAGGGCAGCACCGGGGAGCTGTTTTTT,CASSESGQGSTGELFF
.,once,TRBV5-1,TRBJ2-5,TGCGCCAGCAGACCCGACAGATTTCAGACCCAGTACTTC,CASRPDRFQTQYF
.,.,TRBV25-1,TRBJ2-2,TGTGCCAGCAGTTCGGGAAACACCGGGGAGCTGTTTTTT,CASSSGNTGELFF
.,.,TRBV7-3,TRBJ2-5,TGTGCCAGCAGCTTAACGAGGACGCGAGGGGGAGAGACCCAGTACTTC,CASSLTRTRGGETQYF
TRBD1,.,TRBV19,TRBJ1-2,TGTGCCAGTAGTATGGTAGCCGGGACAGGGGATGGCTACACCTTC,CASSMVAGTGDGYTF
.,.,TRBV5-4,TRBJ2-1,TGTGCCAGCAGTCAAGGGGGGGATGAGCAGTTCTTC,CASSQGGDEQFF
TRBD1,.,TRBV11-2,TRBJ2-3,TGTGCCAGCAGCTTTGGGCAGGGGGCTGGAGATACGCAGTATTTT,CASSFGQGAGDTQYF
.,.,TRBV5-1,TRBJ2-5,TGCGCCAGCAGCTTGGTGGGACATAGCCAAGAGACCCAGTACTTC,CASSLVGHSQETQYF
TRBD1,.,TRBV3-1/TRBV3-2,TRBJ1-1,TGTGCCAGCAGCCAAGTCGGTATAGGACAGGCGGGAGCTTTCTTT,CASSQVGIGQAGAFF
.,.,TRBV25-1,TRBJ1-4,TGTGCCAGCAGTGAGCGGTTGTCGACTAATGAAAAACTGTTTTTT,CASSERLSTNEKLFF
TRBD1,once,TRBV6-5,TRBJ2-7,TGTGCCAGCAGTGACTCCGGACAGGGGGGCTACGAGCAGTACTTC,CASSDSGQGGYEQYF
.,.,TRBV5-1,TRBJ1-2,TGCGCCAGCAGCTTCGAACAGGGTCACTATGGCTACACCTTC,CASSFEQGHYGYTF